This TCR beta chain derives from a study of blood T cell repertoires in COVID-19. The data were produced by immunoSEQ multiplex PCR, yet TCRdb's version contains in-frame clones alone and is incomplete. The data show about 150,000 clones, 85% to 90% seen once. This CDR3 has 14 residues. The V gene lost 2 bases and the J gene lost 4 bases, with 9 bases spanning the gap. Germline V CDR1 and CDR2: LGHDT, YNNKEL (reference sequence). The receptor was isolated from a woman between 65 and 79 years old with acute or convalescent COVID-19. Sample: peripheral blood. This chain connects TRBV3-1 (or the pseudogene TRBV3-2) to TRBJ1-5; maybe TRBD1 (5 bases). CDR3 loop: CASSQRGGNQPQHF. The CDR3 DNA reads as TGTGCCAGCAGCCAACGGGGGGGTAATCAGCCCCAGCATTTT.